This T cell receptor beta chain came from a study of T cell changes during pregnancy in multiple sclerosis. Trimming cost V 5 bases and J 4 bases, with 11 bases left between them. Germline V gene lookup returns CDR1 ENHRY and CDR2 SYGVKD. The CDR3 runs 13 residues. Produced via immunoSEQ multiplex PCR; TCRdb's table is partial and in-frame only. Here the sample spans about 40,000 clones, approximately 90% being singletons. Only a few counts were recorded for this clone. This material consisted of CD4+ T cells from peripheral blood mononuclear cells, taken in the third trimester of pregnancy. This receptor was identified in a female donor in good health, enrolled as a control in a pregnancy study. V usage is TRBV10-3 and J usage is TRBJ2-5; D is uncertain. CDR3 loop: CAISTNVRETQYF. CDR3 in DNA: TGTGCCATCAGTACAAACGTCCGAGAGACCCAGTACTTC.